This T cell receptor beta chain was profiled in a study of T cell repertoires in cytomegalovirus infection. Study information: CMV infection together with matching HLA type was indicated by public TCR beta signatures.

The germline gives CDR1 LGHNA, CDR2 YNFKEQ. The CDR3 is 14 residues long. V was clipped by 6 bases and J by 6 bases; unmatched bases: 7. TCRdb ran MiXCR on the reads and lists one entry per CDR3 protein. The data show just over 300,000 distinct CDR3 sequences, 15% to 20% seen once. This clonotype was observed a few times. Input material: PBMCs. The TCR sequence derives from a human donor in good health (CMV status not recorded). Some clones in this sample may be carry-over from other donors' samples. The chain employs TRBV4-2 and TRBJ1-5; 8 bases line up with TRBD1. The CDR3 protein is CASSLTGASQPQHF. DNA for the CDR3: TGTGCCAGCAGTTTGACAGGGGCGAGTCAGCCCCAGCATTTT.